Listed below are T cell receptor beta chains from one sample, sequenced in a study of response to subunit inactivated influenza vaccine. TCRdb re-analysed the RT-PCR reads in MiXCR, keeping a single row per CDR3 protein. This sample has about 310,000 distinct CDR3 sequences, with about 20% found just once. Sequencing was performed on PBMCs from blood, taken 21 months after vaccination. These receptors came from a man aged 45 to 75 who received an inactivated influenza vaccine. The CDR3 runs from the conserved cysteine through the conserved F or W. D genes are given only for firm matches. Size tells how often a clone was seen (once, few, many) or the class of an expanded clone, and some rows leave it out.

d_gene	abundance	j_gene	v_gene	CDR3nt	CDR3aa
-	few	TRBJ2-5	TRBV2	TGTGCCAGCAGTGTAGACCCGTATGAGACCCAGTACTTC	CASSVDPYETQYF
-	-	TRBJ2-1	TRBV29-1	TGCAGCGTCGGAGGGCTCTACAATGAGCAGTTCTTC	CSVGGLYNEQFF
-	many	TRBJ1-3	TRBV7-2	TGTGCCAGCAGCCCCCGGACCGGGCCTCGCTCTGGAAACACCATATATTTT	CASSPRTGPRSGNTIYF
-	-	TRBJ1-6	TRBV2	TGTGCCAGCAGTGAAAGTCCGGGCCTACCCCTCCACTTT	CASSESPGLPLHF
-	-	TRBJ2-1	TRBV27	TGTGCCAGCAGTTCATATCCGACAGGACCCTACAATGAGCAGTTCTTC	CASSSYPTGPYNEQFF
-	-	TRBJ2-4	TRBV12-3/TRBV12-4	TGTGCCAGCAGTTCCCGGTTGGGTTTAGCCAAAAACATTCAGTACTTC	CASSSRLGLAKNIQYF
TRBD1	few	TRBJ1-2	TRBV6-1	TGTGCCAGCAAAACAGGGGGCGTTGGCTACACCTTC	CASKTGGVGYTF
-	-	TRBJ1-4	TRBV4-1	TGCGCCAGCAGCCAGGTCCCGGTCTTGAGTGGTGAAAAACTGTTTTTT	CASSQVPVLSGEKLFF
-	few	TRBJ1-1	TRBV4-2	TGTGCCAGCAGCCACCTAGGGGACAACACTGAAGCTTTCTTT	CASSHLGDNTEAFF
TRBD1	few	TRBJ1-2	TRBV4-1	TGCGCCAGCAGCCAAGAGAAGGGACAGAACTATGGCTACACCTTC	CASSQEKGQNYGYTF
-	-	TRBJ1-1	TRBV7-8	TGTGCCAGCAGCTTCAGGGCGCGTACGGCTTTCTTT	CASSFRARTAFF
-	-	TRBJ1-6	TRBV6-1	TGTGCCAGCGATCCGGGGGCTGGAAATTCACCCCTCCACTTT	CASDPGAGNSPLHF
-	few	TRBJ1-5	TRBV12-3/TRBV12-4	TGTGCCAGCGGAAACAATCAGCCCCAGCATTTT	CASGNNQPQHF
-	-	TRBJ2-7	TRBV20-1	TGCAGTGCGCCGAAGGGGAGTTGGGAGTACGAGCAGTACTTC	CSAPKGSWEYEQYF
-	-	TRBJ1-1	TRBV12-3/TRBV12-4	TGTGCCAGCTCCGGGACCGTGACGATGAACACTGAAGCTTTCTTT	CASSGTVTMNTEAFF
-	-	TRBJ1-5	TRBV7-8	TGTGCCAGCAGCCTCAATGGACCTCAGCCCCAGCATTTT	CASSLNGPQPQHF
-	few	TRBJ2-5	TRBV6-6	TGTGCCAGCAGTTACGAGCGGGAGACCCAGTACTTC	CASSYERETQYF
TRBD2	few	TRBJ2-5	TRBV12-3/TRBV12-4	TGTGCCAGCAGCCCTCTAGCGGGAAGCCAAGAGACCCAGTACTTC	CASSPLAGSQETQYF
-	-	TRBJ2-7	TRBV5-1	TGCGCCAGCAGCTCGGTCGGCGTCTACGAGCAGTACTTC	CASSSVGVYEQYF
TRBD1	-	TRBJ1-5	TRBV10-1	TGCGCCAGCAGCAGATCCTCCCGGGACAGGGTTTTCGGCAATCAGCCCCAGCATTTT	CASSRSSRDRVFGNQPQHF
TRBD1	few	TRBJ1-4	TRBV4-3	TGCGCCAGCAGTCGGGACAGGGTGAATGAAAAACTGTTTTTT	CASSRDRVNEKLFF
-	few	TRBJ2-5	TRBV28	TGTGCCAGCAGGGACACGACTGAAGAGACCCAGTACTTC	CASRDTTEETQYF
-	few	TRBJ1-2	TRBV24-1	TGTGCCACCAGTGCGAACGGATTATTCTATGGCTACACCTTC	CATSANGLFYGYTF
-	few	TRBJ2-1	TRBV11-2	TGTGCCAGCAGCCGACTCTTCGGGGAAAGGAGCTACAATGAGCAGTTCTTC	CASSRLFGERSYNEQFF
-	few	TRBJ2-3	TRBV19	TGTGCCAGTAGCAAGACCGTGGCAGGGTTTTATTCAGATACGCAGTATTTT	CASSKTVAGFYSDTQYF
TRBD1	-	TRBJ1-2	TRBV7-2	TGTGCCAGCAGCTTACCGACAGGGACGAACTATGGCTACACCTTC	CASSLPTGTNYGYTF
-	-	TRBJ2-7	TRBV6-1	TGTGCCAGCAGCAGTGGACGGCAAGCCTACGAGCAGTACTTC	CASSSGRQAYEQYF
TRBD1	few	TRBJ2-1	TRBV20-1	TGCAGTGCTCACTACAGGGGGCACGACAATGAGCAGTTCTTC	CSAHYRGHDNEQFF
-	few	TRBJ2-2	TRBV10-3	TGTGCCATCAGCCCCGGGACGGTCAACACCGGGGAGCTGTTTTTT	CAISPGTVNTGELFF
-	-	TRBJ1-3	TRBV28	TGTGCCAGCGGGCCAGACTCTGGAAACACCATATATTTT	CASGPDSGNTIYF
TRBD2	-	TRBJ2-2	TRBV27	TGTGCCAGCAGCGTGGAAGGGGGACTAGCGCTCGAGACCGGGGAGCTGGTTTTT	CASSVEGGLALETGELVF
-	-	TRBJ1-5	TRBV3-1	TGTGCCAGGACCCTGACAGACAGCAATCAGCCCCAGCATTTT	CARTLTDSNQPQHF
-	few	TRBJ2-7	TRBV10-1	TGCGCCAGCAGTGAGTCGATCGGGGGCGAGCAGTACTTC	CASSESIGGEQYF
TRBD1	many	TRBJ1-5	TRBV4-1	TGCGCCAGCAGCCAAGGGGGAGGGGGCGCAAACAATCAGCCCCAGCATTTT	CASSQGGGGANNQPQHF
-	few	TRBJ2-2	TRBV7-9	TGTGCCAGCAGCTTAGCGAGCGGGAACACCGGGGAGCTGTTTTTT	CASSLASGNTGELFF
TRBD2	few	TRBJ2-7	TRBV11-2	TGTGCCAGCAGCTTAGACATAGCGGGAAGGAGCTCCTACGAGCAGTACTTC	CASSLDIAGRSSYEQYF
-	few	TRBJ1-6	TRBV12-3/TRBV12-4	TGTGCCAGCAGTCCGACAGGCCCTAATTCACCCCTCCACTTT	CASSPTGPNSPLHF
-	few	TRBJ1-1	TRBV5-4	TGTGCCAGCAGCTTGGGCGGGGGGCAGAACACTGAAGCTTTCTTT	CASSLGGGQNTEAFF
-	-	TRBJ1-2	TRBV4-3	TGCGCCAGCAGCCAAATCGCGGGCTCTAACTATGGCTACACCTTC	CASSQIAGSNYGYTF
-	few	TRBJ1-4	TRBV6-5	TGTGCCAGCAGTTACTCGGCCGACGAAAAACTGTTTTTT	CASSYSADEKLFF
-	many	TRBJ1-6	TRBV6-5	TGTGCCAGCAGTTCCGGGACGATTTCAAATTCACCCCTCCACTTT	CASSSGTISNSPLHF
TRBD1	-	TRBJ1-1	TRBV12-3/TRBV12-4	TGTGCCAGCAGTTTAGGGGGACAGGCAGGTAGGGACACTGAAGCTTTCTTT	CASSLGGQAGRDTEAFF
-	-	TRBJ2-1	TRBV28	TGTGCCAGCAGAGTCAGGGGCCAGAGTCTCAATGAGCAGTTCTTC	CASRVRGQSLNEQFF
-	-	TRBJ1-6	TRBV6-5	TGTGCCAGCAGTTACTCGAACCAACACTATAATTCACCCCTCCACTTT	CASSYSNQHYNSPLHF
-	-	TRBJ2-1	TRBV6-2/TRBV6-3	TGTGCCAGCAGTTACGCTAGCCCATGGGACTACAATGAGCAGTTCTTC	CASSYASPWDYNEQFF
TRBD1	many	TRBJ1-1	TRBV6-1	TGTGCCAGCACCGGACAGGCCTCACGGGCCGTAGCTTTCTTT	CASTGQASRAVAFF
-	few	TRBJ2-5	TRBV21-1	-	CASILGPGPEGETQYF
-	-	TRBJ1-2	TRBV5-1	TGCGCCAGCAGCTTGGACGGGGATGTGGGCTATGGCTACACCTTC	CASSLDGDVGYGYTF
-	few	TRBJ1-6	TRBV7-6	TGTGCCAGCAGCTTGTTGAGCACAGAGACCTGGGATTCACCCCTCCACTTT	CASSLLSTETWDSPLHF
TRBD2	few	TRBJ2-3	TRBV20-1	TGCAGTGCACTCACCCGGACTAGCGGGGGGGTCACAGATACGCAGTATTTT	CSALTRTSGGVTDTQYF
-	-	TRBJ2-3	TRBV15	TGTGCCACCAGCAGAGGCCTCCCCGATACGCAGTATTTT	CATSRGLPDTQYF
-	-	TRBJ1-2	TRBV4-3	TGCGCCAGCAGCCCACAACTAGGGTCTGGGCTCACAAACTATGGCTACACCTTC	CASSPQLGSGLTNYGYTF
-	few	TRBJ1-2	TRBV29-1	TGCAGCGTGCGAGAGGAGCTCTTGTATGGCTACACCTTC	CSVREELLYGYTF